The clone carrying this T cell receptor (beta chain) was seen only a few times. Its antigen is not identified. It was RNA transcripts that yielded the amplified TCR beta CDR3 regions. Researchers ran a first-round RT-PCR on the TCR CDR3 using the HTBI primer set. Each CDR3 protein is one row after TCRdb ran MiXCR on the multiplex PCR reads. In the table there are around 400,000 distinct CDR3 sequences, approximately 16% of which are singletons. This sample was included in a study of T cells in Graves' hyperthyroidism and ophthalmopathy. General study points: The model anticipated ophthalmopathy a median about six months pre-onset. In the blood, most expanded thyroid clonotypes above 0.001 appeared as well.

Ophthalmopathy cases met thresholds of Clinical Activity Score at least 3, NOSPECS grade at least 4 and duration under 3 months. The specimen was blood. This clonotype was obtained from a woman aged 55-70 years with Graves' ophthalmopathy.

The CDR3 here is CASRQGDEQFF. In nucleotides, the CDR3 is TGTGCCAGCCGACAGGGCGATGAGCAGTTCTTC. The genes are TRBV18 and TRBJ2-1; 7 nucleotides match TRBD1. Per germline, CDR1 KGHSH and CDR2 LQKENI. This CDR3 has 11 amino acids. V gave up 8 bases and J gave up 8 bases; unmatched junction bases: 3.